The 28 T cell receptor beta chains in this list originate from one sample, sequenced in a study of blood T cells in healthy people across ages (dated by TCRdb to between 2015 and 2017). Receptor amplification or capture employed 5' RACE. Data came from an Illumina HiSeq 2500. A second PCR of about 6 to 12 cycles was run with a J-beta primer mix and a sample-barcoded 5' primer. Through fastp at Q25 and MiXCR, TCRdb rebuilt clones from the public reads, retaining in-frame beta chains. Every CDR3 protein is listed once, alongside the most common genes and DNA of its rows. The sample table records hundreds of thousands of distinct CDR3 sequences; less than 25% of these occur just once. 8.5% to 9.5% of the sample goes to the ten largest clones. The same data also went into a second study, on T cells of mothers and their children.

The sample comprised blood. The receptors here all came from a boy aged 10-17 years in good health.

A few counts support this clonotype. The CDR3 protein is CASTQQGQETQYF. In DNA form, the CDR3 reads TGTGCCAGCACACAACAGGGCCAAGAGACCCAGTACTTC. The chain is built from TRBV28 and TRBJ2-5; a weak D match, TRBD1 (6 bases). This CDR3 is 13 amino acids long. The ends were cut back, 7 bases at V and 1 base at J, with 10 bases in the middle. Germline CDR1 and CDR2: MDHEN and SYDVKM.

The table lists this clonotype with a few counts. The chain carries TRBV4-1 and TRBJ2-5, with D possibly being TRBD2 (6 bases). The CDR3 covers 14 residues. The germline CDR1 and CDR2 sequences are MGHRA and YSYEKL. Trimming took off 3 bases at V and 0 bases at J, with 8 bases between the two ends. The CDR3 spells CASSQRDHQETQYF. The CDR3 DNA sequence: TGCGCCAGCAGCCAGCGGGATCACCAAGAGACCCAGTACTTC.

This clonotype was counted only a few times. The chain carries TRBV7-9 and TRBJ1-2; no definite D call. Between the trimmed V and J ends, which lost 5 bases and 8 bases, there was a span of 18 bases. The CDR3 totals 14 residues. Germline lookup yields CDR1 SEHNR and CDR2 FQNEAQ (reference sequence). The CDR3 nucleotides are TGTGCCAGCAGCCCAGACCTCAGGTTTCAGGGCTACACCTTC. It yields the protein CASSPDLRFQGYTF.

This chain links TRBV29-1 with TRBJ2-7, with 11 positions matching TRBD1. The V gene's germline CDR1 is SQVTM and CDR2 ANQGSEA. This CDR3 is 15 amino acids long. V shed 4 bases, J shed 4 bases, and the junction held 9 bases outside the gene matches. The CDR3 region is CSVAGGTGGSYEQYF. The CDR3 nucleotides read TGCAGCGTTGCAGGAGGGACAGGGGGGTCATACGAGCAGTACTTC.

This clonotype was detected only a few times. The genes are TRBV25-1 and TRBJ2-7, with 14 bases fitting TRBD2. The germline V gene has CDR1 MGHDK and CDR2 SYGVNS. Trimming removed 3 bases from V and 5 bases from J; junction bases left unmatched: 6. This CDR3 has 16 residues. CDR3 bases: TGTGCCAGCAGTGAGCGACTAGCGGGAGGGTACCACGAGCAGTACTTC. Translation gives CASSERLAGGYHEQYF.

The gene calls are TRBV4-1 and TRBJ2-5; D not resolved. The CDR3 spans 14 residues. Germline V gene sequence: CDR1 MGHRA, CDR2 YSYEKL. V was shortened by 0 bases and J by 5 bases, with 10 bases between the two germline ends. The CDR3 DNA reads as TGCGCCAGCAGCCAAGATGGGGTTTGGGAGACCCAGTACTTC. The encoded protein is CASSQDGVWETQYF.

This clonotype was recorded a few times. The CDR3 sequence: CASSRGLAGSTDTQYF. In nucleotides, the CDR3 is TGTGCCAGCAGTCGGGGACTAGCGGGGAGCACAGATACGCAGTATTTT. The chain employs TRBV5-8 and TRBJ2-3; TRBD2 matches at 13 bases. V lost 5 bases to trimming and J lost 0 bases; unmatched junction nucleotides: 3. Germline lookup yields CDR1 SGHTS and CDR2 YDEGEE. This CDR3 region has 16 residues.

V usage is TRBV28 and J usage is TRBJ1-2; D possibly corresponds to TRBD1 (6 bases). The CDR3 loop spans 14 amino acids. V lost 2 bases and J 4 bases, leaving 11 bases between the germline ends. Germline loops: CDR1 MDHEN, CDR2 SYDVKM. The CDR3 sequence is CASSLAGAVYGYTF. CDR3 sequence (DNA): TGTGCCAGCAGTTTAGCAGGGGCGGTCTATGGCTACACCTTC.

The chain employs TRBV12-5 and TRBJ2-2, with D unresolved. V lost 2 bases, J lost 1 base, and 8 bases lay in between. Germline CDR1 reads LGHNT; CDR2 reads FRNRAP. The CDR3 is 15 residues long. CDR3 sequence: CASGLRGGNTGELFF. The CDR3 region has the DNA TGTGCTAGTGGTTTGAGAGGCGGGAACACCGGGGAGCTGTTTTTT. Full variable domain (missing parts from reference TRBV12-5 and TRBJ2-2): DARVTQTPRHKVTEMGQEVTMRCQPILGHNTVFWYRQTMMQGLELLAYFRNRAPLDDSGMPKDRFSAEMPDATLATLKIQPSEPRDSAVYFCASGLRGGNTGELFFGEGSRLTVL.

In this sample, this clonotype turned up a few times. The chain is built from TRBV6-6 and TRBJ1-1; D uncertain. CDR3 length: 14 residues. CDR1 and CDR2 from the germline V gene are MNHNY and SVGAGI (reference sequence). V was trimmed by 0 bases and J by 3 bases, leaving 8 bases between them. CDR3 DNA: TGTGCCAGCAGTTACTCGGGCACCGACACTGAAGCTTTCTTT. Its protein is CASSYSGTDTEAFF.

With respect to this clonotype: One end of the junction does not line up with germline, which may come from a read error. The rearrangement links TRBV29-1 to TRBJ2-5; D tentatively fits TRBD1 or TRBD2 (5 bases each). The CDR3 is 13 residues long. The germline CDR1 and CDR2 sequences are SQVTM and ANQGSEA. For the CDR3, the DNA is TGCGGCGTTGAAACCCCGGGGCGAGAGACCCAGTACTTC. Translating it yields CGVETPGRETQYF.

This chain links TRBV6-2 or TRBV6-3 with TRBJ1-1, with D unclear. The CDR3 contains 18 residues. Germline loops: CDR1 MNHEY, CDR2 SVGEGT. Between the trimmed V and J ends, which lost 6 bases and 0 bases, there was a span of 23 bases. CDR3 in DNA: TGTGCCAGCAGCAAGGCCCGCTCGACACAAGGATTGAACACTGAAGCTTTCTTT. Residues: CASSKARSTQGLNTEAFF.

The chain links TRBV23-1 to TRBJ2-7; 9 positions agree with TRBD1. TRBV23-1 is classed as an ORF, of uncertain function. This CDR3 comprises 14 residues. The ends lost 7 bases at V and 3 bases at J; junction bases unmatched: 7. CDR3 in DNA: TGCGCCAGCATCCCGGGACAGGGAAGCTACGAGCAGTACTTC. It translates to CASIPGQGSYEQYF.

The V gene is TRBV5-1, the J gene TRBJ1-1, with D hard to call. With 4 bases removed from V and 1 base from J, the gap between germline ends came to 11 bases. The CDR3 is 14 amino acids. The germline V gene encodes CDR1 SGHRS and CDR2 YFSETQ. In nucleotides, the CDR3 is TGCGCCAGCAGCAGGTCCGGGAGGAACACTGAAGCTTTCTTT. Translating gives CASSRSGRNTEAFF.

Here the CDR3 reads CASSVGGGGALDTQYF. CDR3 coding DNA: TGTGCCAGCAGCGTAGGTGGCGGGGGGGCCTTAGATACGCAGTATTTT. This sequence joins TRBV9 and TRBJ2-3; 9 bases fit TRBD2. There are 16 residues in the CDR3. Losses at the gene ends were 0 bases for V and 5 bases for J; bases not matched to a gene: 7. Germline CDR1 SGDLS, CDR2 YYNGEE.

The chain employs TRBV28 and TRBJ2-5, with D possibly being TRBD1 (6 bases). The CDR3 contains 13 residues. Germline CDR1 and CDR2: MDHEN and SYDVKM. With 6 bases removed from V and 5 bases from J, the gap between germline ends came to 13 bases. The DNA of the CDR3 is TGTGCCAGCAGCAAACAGGGCTGGGAGACCCAGTACTTC. This translates into CASSKQGWETQYF.

This clonotype was counted a few times. The chain couples TRBV27 to TRBJ2-5, with D tentatively TRBD2 (5 bases). There are 14 residues in the CDR3. V lost 8 bases to trimming and J lost 1 base, with 14 bases between them. The germline V gene encodes CDR1 MNHEY and CDR2 SMNVEV (reference sequence). Here the CDR3 DNA reads TGTGCCAGCCGGGCCCTTCGGGGCCAAGAGACCCAGTACTTC. It encodes CASRALRGQETQYF.

The chain combines TRBV7-2 with TRBJ2-1; TRBD2 aligns across 8 bases. With V trimmed by 5 bases and J by 7 bases, 4 bases remained unmatched. The CDR3 consists of 13 residues. Looked up from germline, CDR1 is SGHTA and CDR2 is FQGNSA. DNA for the CDR3: TGTGCCAGCAGCCCGCGACTAGCGAATGAGCAGTTCTTC. It is translated as CASSPRLANEQFF.

This clonotype was counted a few times. The chain combines TRBV27 with TRBJ2-7; tentative D call: TRBD2 (5 bases). This CDR3 region has 14 residues. CDR1 and CDR2 (germline): MNHEY, SMNVEV (reference sequence). Trimming pared 5 bases from V and 6 bases from J, leaving 17 bases between. In nucleotides, the CDR3 is TGTGCCAGCAGTAACCGGGCTAGCTCCACCGAGCAGTACTTC. Its protein is CASSNRASSTEQYF.

The chain employs TRBV6-2 or TRBV6-3 and TRBJ2-2; 7 bases match TRBD2. Looked up from germline, CDR1 is MNHEY and CDR2 is SVGEGT. V gave up 5 bases and J gave up 5 bases; unmatched junction bases: 8. The CDR3 extends over 15 amino acids. The CDR3 nucleotides read TGTGCCAGCAGTACCGGCGGGAGTGGGACCGGGGAGCTGTTTTTT. Protein product: CASSTGGSGTGELFF.

V and J are TRBV28 and TRBJ1-2; D call uncertain. The CDR3 is 15 amino acids. V dropped 4 bases and J dropped 5 bases, with 17 bases sitting between them. Germline CDR1 is MDHEN and CDR2 is SYDVKM. The CDR3 DNA sequence: TGTGCCAGCAGTTCCCCCCGGGAAGGGAGGTATGGCTACACCTTC. This sequence encodes CASSSPREGRYGYTF.

This chain uses TRBV20-1 with TRBJ2-2; TRBD2 agrees at 8 bases. Germline V gives CDR1 DFQATT, CDR2 SNEGSKA (reference sequence). This CDR3 has 15 amino acids. V lost 3 bases and J lost 6; bases outside the gene matches: 9. The CDR3 loop reads CSAREAGVAAGELFF. The CDR3 DNA follows: TGCAGTGCTAGGGAAGCGGGAGTAGCGGCCGGGGAGCTGTTTTTT.

This clonotype appeared a few times. The chain couples TRBV20-1 to TRBJ2-5; 9 nucleotides align to TRBD2. The J call may be incorrect, as the DNA end agrees better with TRBJ2-1. This CDR3 has 14 residues. Germline CDR1 and CDR2: DFQATT and SNEGSKA (reference sequence). CDR3 amino acids: CSACEAGGANEQFF. The CDR3 coding sequence is TGCAGTGCTTGTGAGGCGGGGGGGGCCAATGAGCAGTTCTTC.

The chain recombines TRBV5-1 with TRBJ1-1; 9 nucleotides align to TRBD1. This CDR3 region has 16 residues. The germline CDR1 and CDR2 sequences are SGHRS and YFSETQ. V trimming: 3 bases; J trimming: 4 bases; junction bases outside the gene matches: 10. The CDR3 region is CASSSAHRQGVTEAFF. The CDR3 DNA sequence: TGCGCCAGCAGCTCTGCGCACCGACAGGGGGTCACTGAAGCTTTCTTT.

In its sample, this clonotype was seen a few times. The genes are TRBV5-1 and TRBJ2-5; a weak D match, TRBD2 (6 bases). The CDR3 runs to 15 residues. V lost 3 bases and J lost 2, with 14 bases in between. Germline CDR1 and CDR2: SGHRS and YFSETQ. CDR3 protein: CASSSSGHSQETQYF. The CDR3 nucleotides are TGCGCCAGCAGCTCGAGCGGGCACTCACAAGAGACCCAGTACTTC.

This chain connects TRBV28 to TRBJ2-7; 7 bases match TRBD1. CDR3 length: 14 residues. Germline V gene lookup returns CDR1 MDHEN and CDR2 SYDVKM. V was clipped by 5 bases and J by 4 bases; unmatched bases: 8. CDR3 DNA: TGTGCCAGCAGTGTACCGGGACAGCCATACGAGCAGTACTTC. Protein product: CASSVPGQPYEQYF. The full variable domain, rest sourced from reference TRBV28 and TRBJ2-7, is DVKVTQSSRYLVKRTGEKVFLECVQDMDHENMFWYRQDPGLGLRLIYFSYDVKMKEKGDIPEGYSVSREKKERFSLILESASTNQTSMYLCASSVPGQPYEQYFGPGTRLTVT.

The chain recombines TRBV7-2 with TRBJ2-2; D may correspond to TRBD1 or TRBD2 (6 bases each). Between the trimmed V and J ends, which lost 4 bases and 4 bases, there was a span of 10 bases. The CDR3 is 14 amino acids. Germline V lookup: CDR1 SGHTA, CDR2 FQGNSA. The CDR3 bases are TGTGCCAGCAGCTCGGGGGACACCACCGGGGAGCTGTTTTTT. It specifies CASSSGDTTGELFF.

The gene calls are TRBV12-3 or TRBV12-4 and TRBJ2-1, with D possibly matching TRBD2 (5 bases). The CDR3 contains 12 residues. Trimming stripped 6 bases from V and 8 bases from J, with 11 bases between. The CDR3 DNA reads as TGTGCCAGCAGGGGAGAGATTTATGAGCAGTTCTTC. Protein product: CASRGEIYEQFF.